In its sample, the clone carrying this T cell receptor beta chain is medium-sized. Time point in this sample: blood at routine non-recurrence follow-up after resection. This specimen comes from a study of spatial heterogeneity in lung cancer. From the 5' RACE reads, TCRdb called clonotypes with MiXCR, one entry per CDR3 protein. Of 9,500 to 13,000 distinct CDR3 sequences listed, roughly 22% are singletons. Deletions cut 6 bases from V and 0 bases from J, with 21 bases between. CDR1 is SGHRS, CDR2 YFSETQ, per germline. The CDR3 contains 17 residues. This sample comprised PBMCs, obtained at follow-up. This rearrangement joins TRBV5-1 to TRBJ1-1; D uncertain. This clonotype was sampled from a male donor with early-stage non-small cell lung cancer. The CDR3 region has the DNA TGCGCCAGCACCCCGCCGAGGGTCGGATACATGAACACTGAAGCTTTCTTT. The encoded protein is CASTPPRVGYMNTEAFF.